This T cell receptor (beta chain) was documented in a study of Tregs in tolerant kidney transplant recipients. V was clipped by 5 bases and J by 9 bases; unmatched bases: 3. The CDR3 runs 13 residues. CDR1 and CDR2 from the germline V gene are SGHTA and FQGNSA. Assay used: immunoSEQ multiplex PCR; TCRdb lists only in-frame clones, some missing. The profile covers about 90,000 clones, with 80% to 95% appearing a single time and 1.6% taken by the ten largest. Mixed chimerism was transient after nonmyeloablative marrow transplants from related graft donors. The chain is built from TRBV7-2 and TRBJ2-3, with 12 nucleotides matching TRBD2. Material: CD4+ T cells from blood (PBMCs), obtained 12 months after the transplant. This receptor was identified in a human patient who received a combined kidney and bone marrow transplant. Some of the T cells might come from the graft donor. The chain's CDR3 is CASSPSGGETQYF. CDR3 sequence (DNA): TGTGCCAGCAGCCCTAGCGGGGGGGAGACGCAGTATTTT.